This is a list of T cell receptor beta chains from one sample in a study of cytomegalovirus exposure and HLA in healthy donors. The assay was immunoSEQ multiplex PCR, and TCRdb's table has in-frame clones only and misses some. The sample lists 190,000 or so clones; approximately 80% were seen once. Input material: PBMCs. These receptors came from a boy aged 2 to 10 in good health and CMV-seronegative. CDR3s include the opening cysteine and the closing phenylalanine or tryptophan. The order of the fields is D gene, V gene, clone size, J gene, CDR3 DNA, CDR3 protein. The D gene is left open where the match is weak. The size field is filled for only some rows; it gives once, few, many or a size class.

.	TRBV11-2	few	TRBJ2-5	TGTGCCAGCAGACCGGGGCTAGCGAACCACTTAGGAAAGACCCAGTACTTC	CASRPGLANHLGKTQYF
.	TRBV27	.	TRBJ1-5	TGTGCCAGCAGTTTAAGCTGGGGGCGGAATCAGCCCCAGCATTTT	CASSLSWGRNQPQHF
.	TRBV7-2	.	TRBJ2-7	.	CASSSFGSGSEYF
.	TRBV5-1	.	TRBJ1-3	TGCGCCAGCAGCTTGTCCTCCCCGGCAGGGATTTCTGGAAACACCATATATTTT	CASSLSSPAGISGNTIYF
TRBD2	TRBV6-4	once	TRBJ2-3	TGTGCCACCCCCTCCGGGCTAGCGGGAGGCACAGATACGCAGTATTTT	CATPSGLAGGTDTQYF
TRBD1	TRBV7-2	.	TRBJ2-7	TGTGCCAGCAGCTTGTTTGGGACAGGGTCCTACGAGCAGTACTTC	CASSLFGTGSYEQYF
TRBD1	TRBV5-1	few	TRBJ2-7	TGCGCCAGCAGCTTGAACCCGGGACAGGGCTACGAGCAGTACTTC	CASSLNPGQGYEQYF
TRBD1	TRBV9	.	TRBJ1-1	TGTGCCAGCAGCCCCCGACAGGGGGAAGGATACACTGAAGCTTTCTTT	CASSPRQGEGYTEAFF
.	TRBV6-1	.	TRBJ1-5	TGTGCCAGCAGTAGGATGAGGTCCTACAATCAGCCCCAGCATTTT	CASSRMRSYNQPQHF
TRBD2	TRBV25-1	.	TRBJ2-1	TGTGCCAGCGTTTCTAGCGGGGGGACCTACAATGAGCAGTTCTTC	CASVSSGGTYNEQFF
TRBD2	TRBV7-9	.	TRBJ2-1	TGTGCCAGCAGCTTCGAGCGGGGGGGCTCCTACAATGAGCAGTTCTTC	CASSFERGGSYNEQFF
TRBD1	TRBV4-3	.	TRBJ2-2	TGCGCCAGCAGCCAAATAGTACGAGGGACAGCCGGGGAGCTGTTTTTT	CASSQIVRGTAGELFF
.	TRBV7-3	few	TRBJ2-1	TGTGCCAGCAGTCCGAACGGTCTTACCTACAATGAGCAGTTCTTC	CASSPNGLTYNEQFF
TRBD1	TRBV30	.	TRBJ1-5	TGTGCCTGGAGTGGTCCAGGGGGCGCGAATCAGCCCCAGCATTTT	CAWSGPGGANQPQHF
.	TRBV6-5	.	TRBJ1-2	TGTGCCAGCAGTTACTCTTACAGGGTTGACTATGGCTACACCTTC	CASSYSYRVDYGYTF
TRBD1	TRBV2	.	TRBJ1-5	TGTGCCAGCGCTTGGGCAGGGGGCGGATACAATCAGCCCCAGCATTTT	CASAWAGGGYNQPQHF
.	TRBV27	.	TRBJ1-4	TGTGCCAGCAGTTTACATAATGAAAAACTGTTTTTT	CASSLHNEKLFF
.	TRBV27	.	TRBJ1-1	TGTGCCAGCAGTTTAAGGTCCCAGGGAGGAGCTTTCTTT	CASSLRSQGGAFF
.	TRBV2	.	TRBJ1-6	TGTGCCAGCAGTGAATCCGGGAGAGGGCATTCACCCCTCCACTTT	CASSESGRGHSPLHF
TRBD2	TRBV11-3	.	TRBJ2-1	TGTGCCAGCAGCTCGAAGCGGGGGGGCAATGAGCAGTTCTTC	CASSSKRGGNEQFF
.	TRBV6-5	.	TRBJ2-1	TGTGCCAGCAGTTACGCGGGATTGGGGGGGCAGTTCTTC	CASSYAGLGGQFF
TRBD1	TRBV9	.	TRBJ2-7	TGTGCCAGCAGCGTTCGGGACAGGGGGAATGACGAGCAGTACTTC	CASSVRDRGNDEQYF
TRBD2	TRBV5-1	.	TRBJ2-5	TGCGCCAGCAGACTAGCGGGGGGAATCGAGACCCAGTACTTC	CASRLAGGIETQYF
.	TRBV4-3	once	TRBJ1-2	TGCGCCAGCAGCCAGATGACAGGCCCTCAGGGCTACACCTTC	CASSQMTGPQGYTF
TRBD1	TRBV29-1	.	TRBJ1-1	TGCAGCGTAGACGGACAGGGCGGTGAAGCTTTCTTT	CSVDGQGGEAFF
TRBD1	TRBV9	.	TRBJ2-2	TGTGCCAGCCGACAGGGGACTGGCACCGGGGAGCTGTTTTTT	CASRQGTGTGELFF
.	TRBV4-2	.	TRBJ1-6	TGTGCCAGCAGCTTCCGGGTGTTAAATTCACCCCTCCACTTT	CASSFRVLNSPLHF
TRBD1	TRBV11-2	.	TRBJ1-3	TGTGCCAGCAGCTTAGATCAGGGGGCTGGAAACACCATATATTTT	CASSLDQGAGNTIYF
.	TRBV18	.	TRBJ1-3	TGTGCCAGCTCACTAGTCATCGAGGGTTTTGGAAACACCATATATTTT	CASSLVIEGFGNTIYF
.	TRBV7-8	.	TRBJ2-2	TGTGCCAGCAAAAGGACAGCGAACACCGGGGAGCTGTTTTTT	CASKRTANTGELFF
.	TRBV20-1	.	TRBJ2-5	TGCAGTGCTGACGGGGAGACCCAGTACTTC	CSADGETQYF
.	TRBV5-1	.	TRBJ1-1	TGCGCCAGCAGCCGACAGCGAGGCACTGAAGCTTTCTTT	CASSRQRGTEAFF
.	TRBV6-5	.	TRBJ2-5	TGTGCCAGCAGTTACAGTAGGGGGGGGGAGACCCAGTACTTC	CASSYSRGGETQYF
.	TRBV7-2	.	TRBJ1-6	TGTGCCAGCAGCTTAGTTCCGCGGGAATCACCCCTCCACTTT	CASSLVPRESPLHF
.	TRBV15	.	TRBJ1-1	TGTGCCATCACAGCAGACGTGGCGAGTGGCACTGAAGCTTTCTTT	CAITADVASGTEAFF
.	TRBV15	.	TRBJ1-4	TGTGCCACCAGCATCTTTGGCGGGGTTGGTGAAAAACTGTTTTTT	CATSIFGGVGEKLFF
TRBD2	TRBV19	once	TRBJ2-1	TGTGCCACCGGACTAGCGGGGGGCCCCTACAATGAGCAGTTCTTC	CATGLAGGPYNEQFF
.	TRBV11-2	once	TRBJ2-1	TGTGCCAGCAGCTTAGATCTTAACAGGGAGCAGTTCTTC	CASSLDLNREQFF
TRBD2	TRBV4-1	.	TRBJ2-7	TGCGCCAGCAGCCAAGGACTAGCGGGACCACGGAGCTACGAGCAGTACTTC	CASSQGLAGPRSYEQYF
.	TRBV6-6	.	TRBJ2-7	TGTGCCAGCACCCTCCGCGGCGGGGGCTTGGACGAGCAGTACTTC	CASTLRGGGLDEQYF
TRBD1	TRBV10-3	once	TRBJ1-1	TGTGCCATCAGTGAGCCCGGGACAGGGAAACGAGCTTTCTTT	CAISEPGTGKRAFF
TRBD1	TRBV7-9	.	TRBJ1-5	TGTGCCAGCAGCCGGGACAGGGATCAGCCCCAGCATTTT	CASSRDRDQPQHF
.	TRBV5-1	.	TRBJ1-1	TGCGCCAGCAGCTTAAGCACGATTTCAGGTACTGAAGCTTTCTTT	CASSLSTISGTEAFF
.	TRBV11-2	once	TRBJ2-5	TGTGCCAGCAGCTTGCGTATATGGGAGCAGTACTTC	CASSLRIWEQYF
.	TRBV7-9	.	TRBJ1-1	TGTGCCAGCAGCCCGAAGACAGGTAATGAAGCTTTCTTT	CASSPKTGNEAFF
.	TRBV30	.	TRBJ1-1	TGTGCCTGGGGTATTGGGGCCAGGAACACTGAAGCTTTCTTT	CAWGIGARNTEAFF
.	TRBV5-1	.	TRBJ2-7	TGCGCCAGCAATGGCAGGGGTTTGGCGGGGGCCTACGAGCAGTACTTC	CASNGRGLAGAYEQYF
.	TRBV6-6	few	TRBJ1-1	TGTGCCAGCAACCGGGTGGGGGGGGTAGCTTTCTTT	CASNRVGGVAFF
TRBD1	TRBV27	.	TRBJ1-4	TGTGCCAGCAACATAAGGGGGCAAAGGGGGTTTGACGAAAAACTGTTTTTT	CASNIRGQRGFDEKLFF
TRBD2	TRBV10-2	.	TRBJ2-1	TGCGCCAGCCTGACCAATCCGACTAGCGGGGTTCGGGATGAGCAGTTCTTC	CASLTNPTSGVRDEQFF
TRBD1	TRBV7-2	.	TRBJ2-5	TGTGCCAGCAGTCCCAGGACAGGGGAGACCCAGTACTTC	CASSPRTGETQYF
TRBD1	TRBV9	.	TRBJ2-5	TGTGCCAGCAGCCCTACGGACAGGGAGACCCAGTACTTC	CASSPTDRETQYF
.	TRBV27	.	TRBJ1-6	TGTGCCAGCAGTTTTGGCCTCGGGAGTTCACCCCTCCACTTT	CASSFGLGSSPLHF
TRBD2	TRBV7-2	.	TRBJ2-1	TGTGCCAGCAGCCCGGGACTAGCGGGGGGCCCGCGCTCCTACAATGAGCAGTTCTTC	CASSPGLAGGPRSYNEQFF
TRBD1	TRBV29-1	.	TRBJ2-1	TGCAGCGTGAGACAGGGACAGCAAAGCTCCTACAATGAGCAGTTCTTC	CSVRQGQQSSYNEQFF